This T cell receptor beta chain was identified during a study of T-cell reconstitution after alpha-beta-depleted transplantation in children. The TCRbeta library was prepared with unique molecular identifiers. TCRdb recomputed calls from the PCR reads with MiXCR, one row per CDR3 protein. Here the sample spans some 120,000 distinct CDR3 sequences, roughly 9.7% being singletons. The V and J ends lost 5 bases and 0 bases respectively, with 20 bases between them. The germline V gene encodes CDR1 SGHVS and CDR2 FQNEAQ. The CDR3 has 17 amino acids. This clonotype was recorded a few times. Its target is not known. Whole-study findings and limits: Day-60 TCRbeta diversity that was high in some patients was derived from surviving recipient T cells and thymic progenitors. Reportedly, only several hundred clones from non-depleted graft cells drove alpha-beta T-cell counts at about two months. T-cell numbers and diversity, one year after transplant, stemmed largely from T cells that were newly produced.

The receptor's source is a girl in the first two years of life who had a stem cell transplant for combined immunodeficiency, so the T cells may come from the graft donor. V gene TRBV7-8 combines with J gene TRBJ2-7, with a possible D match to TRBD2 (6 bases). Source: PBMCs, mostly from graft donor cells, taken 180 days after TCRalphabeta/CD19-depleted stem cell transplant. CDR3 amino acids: CASSHRRDFPSSYEQYF. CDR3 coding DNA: TGTGCCAGCAGCCACCGCCGGGACTTCCCTTCCTCCTACGAGCAGTACTTC.